This T cell receptor (beta chain) came from a study of T cell responses to AZD1222 COVID-19 vaccine. In the study overall: Doses given second, at about 4 or about 12 weeks, were pooled.

As to this clone: What it binds is unknown.

Using immunoSEQ multiplex PCR, the repertoire was profiled, and TCRdb retains in-frame clones only, with some absent. The sample lists over 60,000 clones; over 75% were seen once. CDR1 and CDR2 (germline): MNHEY, SMNVEV (reference sequence). This CDR3 is built from 15 residues. V lost 8 bases and J lost 3; bases outside the gene matches: 12. Study-wide points: Nearly half of unique spike-specific TCRs reportedly avoided B.1.351 and B.1.1.7 mutated regions. Clonal diversity may have been underestimated, and the donors were mostly white British, with more females than males.

Sample: peripheral blood, taken on day 0 of AZD1222 vaccination. The chain uses TRBV27 and TRBJ1-1, with TRBD1 identical over 7 bases. The TCR was taken from an adult in good health. CDR3 in DNA: TGTGCCAGCGCAAGACAGGGATTTTTGTACACTGAAGCTTTCTTT. The encoded protein is CASARQGFLYTEAFF.